Shown below are 17 T cell receptor beta chains from a single sample sequenced in a study of blood T cell repertoires in COVID-19. Measured with immunoSEQ multiplex PCR; TCRdb has only the in-frame clones, and not every one. Of approximately 170,000 clones listed, roughly nine tenths are singletons. Sequencing used peripheral blood. These receptors all come from a woman in her 70s with acute or convalescent COVID-19.

The chain has TRBV19 and TRBJ1-5; TRBD1 matches at 9 bases. In germline, CDR1 is LNHDA, CDR2 SQIVND (reference sequence). V trimming: 4 bases; J trimming: 7 bases; junction bases outside the gene matches: 14. The length of the CDR3 is 17 residues. The CDR3 DNA reads TGTGCCAGTAGTAAGCAACCCGGACAGGGGTGGATACAGCCCCAGCATTTT. Its translation: CASSKQPGQGWIQPQHF.

The V and J genes are TRBV7-8 and TRBJ1-2; D is ambiguous. The CDR3 spans 13 residues. V lost 4 bases and J 4 bases, leaving 10 bases between the germline ends. Germline CDR1 SGHVS, CDR2 FQNEAQ. In DNA, the CDR3 is TGTGCCAGCAGCTCCCGGACTTTCTATGGCTACACCTTC. This encodes CASSSRTFYGYTF.

In this sample, this clone turned up once. The rearrangement uses TRBV12-3 or TRBV12-4 and TRBJ1-2; D is uncertain. There are 13 residues in the CDR3. Trimming removed 4 bases at V and 2 bases at J, with 8 bases between. CDR3: CASSSEANYGYTF. In DNA, the CDR3 is TGTGCCAGCAGTTCTGAAGCGAACTATGGCTACACCTTC.

In this sample, this clone turned up once. This chain joins TRBV7-9 and TRBJ1-2, with TRBD1 identical over 8 bases. The germline CDR1 and CDR2 sequences are SEHNR and FQNEAQ (reference sequence). The CDR3 extends over 14 amino acids. Trimming cost V 5 bases and J 8 bases; bases outside gene matches: 10. The chain's CDR3 is CASSRPDRDRGYTF. CDR3 coding DNA: TGTGCCAGCAGCCGCCCGGACAGGGACAGAGGCTACACCTTC. Full variable domain (remainder filled in from reference TRBV7-9 and TRBJ1-2): DTGVSQNPRHKITKRGQNVTFRCDPISEHNRLYWYRQTLGQGPEFLTYFQNEAQLEKSRLLSDRFSAERPKGSFSTLEIQRTEQGDSAMYLCASSRPDRDRGYTFGSGTRLTVV.

This clone was counted a single time. J is TRBJ1-6 and V is TRBV11-2, with 8 nucleotides matching TRBD1. V lost 0 bases to trimming and J lost 7 bases; unmatched junction nucleotides: 2. Looked up from germline, CDR1 is SGHAT and CDR2 is FQNNGV. This CDR3 is built from 15 residues. The CDR3 sequence: CASSLEWTGNSPLHF. CDR3 bases: TGTGCCAGCAGCTTAGAATGGACAGGGAATTCACCCCTCCACTTT.

V gene TRBV18 combines with J gene TRBJ2-1; TRBD1 agrees at 9 bases. The CDR3 consists of 16 residues. V lost 6 bases and J lost 5; bases outside the gene matches: 11. Per germline, CDR1 KGHSH and CDR2 LQKENI. Written as DNA, the CDR3 is TGTGCCAGCTCCTCTACAGGGACAGGGTCGAACAATGAGCAGTTCTTC. This encodes CASSSTGTGSNNEQFF.

The V gene is TRBV19, the J gene TRBJ1-6; D remains unclear. The CDR3 totals 14 residues. Germline V lookup: CDR1 LNHDA, CDR2 SQIVND (reference sequence). Trimming pared 7 bases from V and 10 bases from J, leaving 17 bases between. The CDR3 region has the DNA TGTGCCAGTAAGGCTTCAGGTGCGCGCTCACCCCTCCACTTT. It is translated as CASKASGARSPLHF.

This sequence joins TRBV5-4 and TRBJ1-6; TRBD1 is a possible D gene (6 bases). Trimming pared 2 bases from V and 3 bases from J, leaving 9 bases between. CDR3 length: 15 residues. Germline assignment: CDR1 SGHNT and CDR2 YYREEE (reference sequence). The CDR3 DNA reads as TGTGCCAGCAGCTTCCAGACAGGCTATAATTCACCCCTCCACTTT. It translates to CASSFQTGYNSPLHF.

V is TRBV5-1 and J is TRBJ2-7; possibly TRBD1 for D (5 bases). This CDR3 spans 15 amino acids. Germline CDR1 reads SGHRS; CDR2 reads YFSETQ. Trimming removed 0 bases at V and 2 bases at J, with 12 bases between. CDR3 in amino acids: CASSLAGSVTYEQYF. The DNA of the CDR3 is TGCGCCAGCAGCTTGGCAGGGTCCGTAACCTACGAGCAGTACTTC.

The CDR3 nucleotides are TGTGCCAGCAGTGTTCAGGGGGGAGACTATGGCTACACCTTC. The encoded protein is CASSVQGGDYGYTF. The chain combines TRBV2 with TRBJ1-2, with 7 bases aligning to TRBD1. The CDR3 is 14 amino acids. J gave up 3 bases and V 4 bases, and 5 bases lay outside the gene matches. The V gene's germline CDR1 is SNHLY and CDR2 FYNNEI.

This clone occurred once. The chain uses TRBV30 and TRBJ1-2; perhaps TRBD1 as D (5 bases). Trimming shortened V by 2 bases and J by 0 bases, and 13 bases separated the two germline ends. The CDR3 is 15 residues long. The germline V gene encodes CDR1 GTSNPN and CDR2 SVGIG (reference sequence). The CDR3: CAWSSPAGANYGYTF. CDR3 nucleotides: TGTGCCTGGAGTTCACCCGCGGGGGCTAACTATGGCTACACCTTC.

The J gene is TRBJ1-4, the V gene TRBV19; 8 bases are shared with TRBD1. CDR3 size: 15 residues. V gave up 1 base and J gave up 7 bases; unmatched junction bases: 5. Germline loops: CDR1 LNHDA, CDR2 SQIVND (reference sequence). Written as DNA, the CDR3 is TGTGCCAGTAGTATAGGACCAGGGGGCCCTGAAAAACTGTTTTTT. As protein: CASSIGPGGPEKLFF.

The chain couples TRBV30 to TRBJ2-5, with D perhaps TRBD1 (6 bases). CDR3 length equals 15 residues. Germline CDR1 reads GTSNPN; CDR2 reads SVGIG (reference sequence). The ends were cut back, 3 bases at V and 5 bases at J, with 19 bases in the middle. The CDR3 spells CAWSRQGGRLETQYF. CDR3 nucleotide sequence: TGTGCCTGGAGCCGTCAAGGGGGTCGTTTGGAGACCCAGTACTTC.

The V gene is TRBV12-3 or TRBV12-4, the J gene TRBJ2-1; tentative D call: TRBD2 (6 bases). This CDR3 is 12 amino acids long. The V end was cut by 3 bases, the J end by 9 bases, with 9 bases between. CDR3 amino acids: CASSFGGTEQFF. The CDR3 DNA is TGTGCCAGCAGTTTCGGAGGGACTGAGCAGTTCTTC.

This chain links TRBV5-1 with TRBJ2-7; tentative D call: TRBD2 (5 bases). The CDR3 consists of 13 residues. V lost 4 bases and J 3 bases, leaving 11 bases between the germline ends. CDR1 SGHRS and CDR2 YFSETQ come from the germline V gene. The DNA for the CDR3 is TGCGCCAGCAGCCTAGACGGGAACTACGAGCAGTACTTC. This encodes CASSLDGNYEQYF.

The chain has TRBV5-6 and TRBJ1-4, with D tentatively TRBD1 (6 bases). Germline V gene data show CDR1 as SGHDT and CDR2 as YYEEEE. The ends were cut back, 1 base at V and 5 bases at J, with 6 bases in the middle. The CDR3 contains 13 residues. Here the CDR3 DNA reads TGTGCCAGCAGCTTGACAGGGAATGAAAAACTGTTTTTT. It specifies CASSLTGNEKLFF.

The chain combines TRBV3-1 (or the pseudogene TRBV3-2) with TRBJ1-3; D perhaps matches TRBD1 (5 bases). Trimming removed 6 bases at V and 0 bases at J, with 12 bases between. The germline CDR1 and CDR2 sequences are LGHDT and YNNKEL (reference sequence). CDR3 length: 15 residues. The CDR3 here is CASSWGESSGNTIYF. The CDR3 region has the DNA TGTGCCAGCAGTTGGGGGGAATCCTCTGGAAACACCATATATTTT.